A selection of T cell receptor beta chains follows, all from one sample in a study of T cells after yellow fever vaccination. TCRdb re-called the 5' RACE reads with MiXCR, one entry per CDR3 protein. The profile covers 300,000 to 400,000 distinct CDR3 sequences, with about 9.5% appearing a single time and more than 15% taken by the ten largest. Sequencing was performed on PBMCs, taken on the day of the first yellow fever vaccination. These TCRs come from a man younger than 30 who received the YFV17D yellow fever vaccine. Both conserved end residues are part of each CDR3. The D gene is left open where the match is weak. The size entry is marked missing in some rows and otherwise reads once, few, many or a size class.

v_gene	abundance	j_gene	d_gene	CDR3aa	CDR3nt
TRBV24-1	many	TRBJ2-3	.	CATSDYRETTDTQYF	TGTGCCACCAGTGATTACAGGGAGACCACAGATACGCAGTATTTT
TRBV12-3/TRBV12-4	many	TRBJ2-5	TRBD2	CASSPTSGGLAQYF	TGTGCCAGCAGTCCGACTAGCGGGGGTTTGGCCCAGTACTTC
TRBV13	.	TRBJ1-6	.	CASSITGALRRSPLHF	TGTGCCAGCAGCATAACGGGGGCCCTCCGGAGATCACCCCTCCACTTT
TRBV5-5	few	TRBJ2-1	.	CASSPVNYNEQFF	TGTGCCAGCAGCCCCGTTAACTACAATGAGCAGTTCTTC
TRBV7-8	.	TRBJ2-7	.	CASNSRGAFFYEQYF	TGTGCCAGCAACTCACGGGGGGCCTTTTTCTACGAGCAGTACTTC
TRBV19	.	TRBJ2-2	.	CASSIRAAGELFF	TGTGCCAGTAGTATCAGAGCCGCCGGGGAGCTGTTTTTT
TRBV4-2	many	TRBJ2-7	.	CASSQAGGNYEQYF	TGTGCCAGCAGCCAAGCTGGGGGGAACTACGAGCAGTACTTC
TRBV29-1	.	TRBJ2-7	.	CNVEDRGGEQYF	TGCAACGTTGAAGATAGGGGCGGAGAGCAGTACTTC
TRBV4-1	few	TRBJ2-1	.	CASSQAAGPNEQFF	TGCGCCAGCAGCCAAGCGGCGGGGCCGAATGAGCAGTTCTTC
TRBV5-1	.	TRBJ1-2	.	CASSLGLQGKTYGYTF	TGCGCCAGCAGCCTGGGTCTGCAGGGGAAGACCTATGGCTACACCTTC
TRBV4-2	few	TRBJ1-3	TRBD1	CASSQLTGVAGPGNTIYF	TGTGCCAGCAGCCAGCTGACAGGGGTTGCGGGGCCTGGAAACACCATATATTTT
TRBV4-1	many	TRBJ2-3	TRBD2	CASSQDRTSGGAVTDTQYF	TGCGCCAGCAGCCAAGATCGGACTAGCGGGGGGGCGGTCACAGATACGCAGTATTTT
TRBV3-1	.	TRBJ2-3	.	CASSQAGGLVGADTQYF	TGTGCCAGCAGCCAGGCCGGAGGTCTAGTGGGGGCAGATACGCAGTATTTT
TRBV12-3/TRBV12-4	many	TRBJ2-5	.	CASSFSGRVQETQYF	TGTGCCAGCAGTTTTAGCGGACGCGTCCAAGAGACCCAGTACTTC
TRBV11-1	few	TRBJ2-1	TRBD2	CASSDSLDVAGAYNEQFF	TGTGCCAGCAGCGACAGCCTCGATGTGGCGGGGGCCTACAATGAGCAGTTCTTC
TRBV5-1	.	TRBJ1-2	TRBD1	CASSLTGTGTPGGYTF	TGCGCCAGCAGCTTGACCGGGACAGGGACCCCCGGTGGCTACACCTTC
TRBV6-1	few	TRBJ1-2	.	CASKINYGYTF	TGTGCCAGCAAGATCAACTATGGCTACACCTTC
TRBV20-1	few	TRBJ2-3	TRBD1	CSAYRGPTDTQYF	TGCAGTGCTTACAGGGGACCCACAGATACGCAGTATTTT
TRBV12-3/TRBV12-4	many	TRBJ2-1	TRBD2	CASSWASGGGNEQFF	TGTGCCAGCAGTTGGGCTAGCGGGGGCGGGAATGAGCAGTTCTTC
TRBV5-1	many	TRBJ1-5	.	CASSPGVEFNQPQHF	TGCGCCAGCAGCCCCGGGGTCGAGTTCAATCAGCCCCAGCATTTT
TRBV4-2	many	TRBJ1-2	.	CASSQKDRQKSNGYTF	TGTGCCAGCAGCCAGAAAGACAGACAAAAATCTAATGGCTACACCTTC
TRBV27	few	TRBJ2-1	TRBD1	CASSQIGTGAGNEQFF	TGTGCCAGCAGCCAGATCGGGACAGGGGCTGGCAATGAGCAGTTCTTC
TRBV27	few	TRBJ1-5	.	CASSLSTFFSQPQHF	TGTGCCAGCAGTTTATCGACGTTTTTCAGTCAGCCCCAGCATTTT
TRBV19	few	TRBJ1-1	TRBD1	CASRINRGDTEAFF	TGTGCCAGTAGAATTAACAGGGGGGACACTGAAGCTTTCTTT
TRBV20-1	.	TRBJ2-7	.	CSAEMGTGLHEQYF	TGCAGTGCTGAGATGGGGACGGGTCTGCACGAGCAGTACTTC
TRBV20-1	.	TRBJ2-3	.	CSAVHDTQYF	TGCAGTGCCGTGCACGATACGCAGTATTTT
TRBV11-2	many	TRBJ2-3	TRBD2	CASSPRDAGGPGTDTQYF	TGTGCCAGCAGCCCCCGGGACGCGGGGGGGCCCGGCACAGATACGCAGTATTTT
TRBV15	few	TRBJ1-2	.	CATSRVEPNYGYTF	TGTGCCACCAGCAGAGTGGAACCTAACTATGGCTACACCTTC
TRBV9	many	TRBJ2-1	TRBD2	CASSTGTSVYNEQFF	TGTGCCAGCAGCACCGGGACTAGCGTATACAATGAGCAGTTCTTC
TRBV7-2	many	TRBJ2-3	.	CASSLTRWTDTQYF	TGTGCCAGCAGCTTAACCCGGTGGACAGATACGCAGTATTTT
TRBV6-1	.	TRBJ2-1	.	CASSVMALSFYNEQFF	TGTGCCAGCAGTGTTATGGCCCTCTCCTTCTACAATGAGCAGTTCTTC
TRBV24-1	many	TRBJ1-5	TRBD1	CATSDLTDRDQPQHF	TGTGCCACCAGTGATTTGACGGACAGGGATCAGCCCCAGCATTTT
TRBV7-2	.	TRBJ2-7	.	CASSFRGGTGEQYF	TGTGCCAGCAGCTTCAGGGGAGGAACTGGAGAGCAGTACTTC
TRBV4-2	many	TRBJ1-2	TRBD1	CASSQVGTGDNYGYTF	TGTGCCAGCAGCCAGGTCGGGACAGGCGATAACTATGGCTACACCTTC
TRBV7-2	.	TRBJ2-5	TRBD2	CASSINFFGGEETQYF	TGTGCCAGCAGCATTAACTTTTTCGGGGGGGAAGAGACCCAGTACTTC
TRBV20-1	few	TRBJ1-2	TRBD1	CSARATGQHDYGYTF	TGCAGTGCTAGAGCCACGGGACAGCACGACTATGGCTACACCTTC
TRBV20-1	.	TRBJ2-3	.	CSARDPAGLRNTQYF	TGCAGTGCTAGAGATCCGGCGGGGCTCAGGAATACGCAGTATTTT
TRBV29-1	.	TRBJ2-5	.	CSVGHQETQYF	TGCAGCGTTGGACATCAAGAGACCCAGTACTTC
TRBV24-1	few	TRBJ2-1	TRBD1	CATSERTGSYNEQFF	TGTGCCACCAGTGAGAGGACAGGCTCCTACAATGAGCAGTTCTTC
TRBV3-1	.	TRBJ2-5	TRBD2	CASSQDYKGLAGEETQYF	TGTGCCAGCAGCCAAGACTATAAGGGACTAGCGGGGGAAGAGACCCAGTACTTC
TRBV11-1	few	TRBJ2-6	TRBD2	CATLHLAGHAGSGANVLTF	TGTGCCACGCTACACCTAGCGGGGCATGCGGGCTCTGGGGCCAACGTCCTGACTTTC
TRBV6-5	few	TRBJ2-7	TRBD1	CASSFRRGLNYEQYF	TGTGCCAGCAGTTTCCGCAGGGGGCTGAACTACGAGCAGTACTTC
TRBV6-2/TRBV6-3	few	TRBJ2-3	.	CASSYSNRNRDSDTQYF	TGTGCCAGCAGTTACTCCAACAGAAATCGGGATTCAGATACGCAGTATTTT
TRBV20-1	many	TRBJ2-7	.	CSARDGTHYEQYF	TGCAGTGCTAGAGATGGCACCCACTACGAGCAGTACTTC
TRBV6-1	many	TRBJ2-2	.	CASSEADTGELFF	TGTGCCAGCAGTGAAGCGGACACCGGGGAGCTGTTTTTT
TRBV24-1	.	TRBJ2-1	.	CATSDLIGGASYNEQFF	TGTGCCACCAGTGATTTGATAGGGGGGGCATCCTACAATGAGCAGTTCTTC
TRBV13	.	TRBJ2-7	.	CASSSRDISYEQYF	TGTGCCAGCAGCTCTCGGGACATCTCCTACGAGCAGTACTTC
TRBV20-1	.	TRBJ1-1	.	CSAREGRSNTEAFF	TGCAGTGCTAGAGAGGGACGGTCGAACACTGAAGCTTTCTTT
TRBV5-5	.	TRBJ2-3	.	CASSQAPGGNADTQYF	TGTGCCAGCAGCCAGGCCCCTGGGGGAAACGCAGATACGCAGTATTTT
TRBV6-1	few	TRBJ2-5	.	CASSEAGHQETQYF	TGTGCCAGCAGTGAAGCGGGACACCAAGAGACCCAGTACTTC
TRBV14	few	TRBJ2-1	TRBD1	CASSQDLQGKQFF	TGTGCCAGCAGCCAAGACCTACAGGGGAAGCAGTTCTTC
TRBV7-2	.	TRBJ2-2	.	CASSFTRMGGGELFF	TGTGCCAGCAGCTTTACGCGAATGGGGGGCGGGGAGCTGTTTTTT
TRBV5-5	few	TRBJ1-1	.	CASIGGGRTGNTEAFF	TGTGCCAGCATCGGCGGGGGTAGGACGGGGAACACTGAAGCTTTCTTT
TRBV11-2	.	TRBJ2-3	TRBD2	CASSLELTGRGDTQYF	TGTGCCAGCAGCTTAGAGTTGACGGGGAGGGGAGATACGCAGTATTTT
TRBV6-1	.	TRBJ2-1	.	CASTVLGRAYEQFF	TGTGCCAGCACCGTCCTCGGCAGGGCCTATGAGCAGTTCTTC